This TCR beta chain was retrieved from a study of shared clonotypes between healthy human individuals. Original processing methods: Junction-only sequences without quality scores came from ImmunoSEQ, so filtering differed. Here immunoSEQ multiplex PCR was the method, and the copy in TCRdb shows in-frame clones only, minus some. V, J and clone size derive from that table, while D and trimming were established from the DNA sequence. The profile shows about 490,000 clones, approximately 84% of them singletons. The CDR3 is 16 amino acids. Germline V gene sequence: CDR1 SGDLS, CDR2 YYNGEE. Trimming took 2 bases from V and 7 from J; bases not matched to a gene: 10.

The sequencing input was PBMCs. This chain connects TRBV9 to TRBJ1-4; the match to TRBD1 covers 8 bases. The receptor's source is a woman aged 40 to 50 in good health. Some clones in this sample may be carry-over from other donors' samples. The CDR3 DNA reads TGTGCCAGCAGCGTGGAGACAGGGGCAAGCAGTGAAAAACTGTTTTTT. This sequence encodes CASSVETGASSEKLFF.